Given below is one TCR beta chain in context. Antigen unknown. PCR involved 60 Vbeta and 13 Jbeta primers. TCRdb keeps only in-frame clones here, not all; method: immunoSEQ multiplex PCR. The table shows some 140,000 clones, with 80% to 85% occurring only once. This CDR3 is 14 amino acids long. Germline assignment: CDR1 LGHNA and CDR2 YSLEER. Trimming took off 4 bases at V and 7 bases at J, with 13 bases between the two ends. Donors likely had unrecorded immune exposures despite being nominally healthy when sampled. These data originate in a study of cytomegalovirus exposure and HLA in healthy donors. Study results and limitations: Rates of TCR association differed by HLA locus in a later analysis, with DRB1 highest and HLA-C lowest.

Input material: PBMCs. This chain connects TRBV4-3 to TRBJ2-2; a weak D match, TRBD2 (5 bases). The clonotype was recovered from a woman in her fifties or sixties in good health and CMV-seropositive. The CDR3 DNA follows: TGCGCCAGCAGCCGCGACCTAGCCGGCGGGGAGCTGTTTTTT. It is translated as CASSRDLAGGELFF.